Below are 10 T cell receptor beta chains sequenced from a single sample in a study of radiation and T cells in renal cell carcinoma. As for time point: baseline pretreatment blood. Sample treatment: 15 Gy SBRT to primary tumor, nephrectomy 4 weeks later. TCRdb's copy holds only in-frame clones and misses some; the assay was immunoSEQ multiplex PCR. The profile shows nearly 50,000 clones, 65% to 90% of them singletons. Sequencing used blood, obtained from a patient whose treatment included radiotherapy and nephrectomy. These receptors originate from a woman aged 70-85 years with renal cell carcinoma.

This clone was seen a handful of times. V gene TRBV7-6 combines with J gene TRBJ2-7; D is possibly TRBD1 or TRBD2 (6 bases each). The ends were cut back, 1 base at V and 6 bases at J, with 16 bases in the middle. CDR3 size: 15 residues. Germline values: CDR1 SGHVS, CDR2 FNYEAQ. CDR3 amino acids: CASSLGKQGGSEQYF. DNA for the CDR3: TGTGCCAGCAGCTTAGGTAAACAGGGAGGAAGCGAGCAGTACTTC.

This chain links TRBV6-5 with TRBJ2-1; 7 bases line up with TRBD2. In germline, CDR1 is MNHEY, CDR2 SVGAGI. The CDR3 covers 15 residues. With V trimmed by 6 bases and J by 8 bases, 13 bases remained unmatched. The CDR3 loop reads CASSLSGTTTDEQFF. DNA for the CDR3: TGTGCCAGCAGCCTCTCCGGGACTACAACCGATGAGCAGTTCTTC.

The CDR3 protein is CASRRSGTGGYEQYF. CDR3 nucleotides: TGTGCCAGCAGGCGCTCCGGGACAGGGGGCTACGAGCAGTACTTC. V usage is TRBV27 and J usage is TRBJ2-7; 11 positions agree with TRBD1. The V gene's germline CDR1 is MNHEY and CDR2 SMNVEV (reference sequence). The CDR3 is made up of 15 amino acids. The junction had 7 bases not matched to a gene; V was cut back by 6 bases and J by 3 bases.

The chain carries TRBV7-8 and TRBJ2-7; D might be TRBD2 (6 bases). The CDR3 sequence is 14 residues long. The V end was cut by 4 bases, the J end by 7 bases, with 17 bases between. In germline, CDR1 is SGHVS, CDR2 FQNEAQ. The CDR3 is CASSSAGVRGEQYF. CDR3 in DNA: TGTGCCAGCAGCTCCGCCGGGGTCCGGGGGGAGCAGTACTTC.

The J gene is TRBJ2-1, the V gene TRBV5-1, with 14 bases aligning to TRBD2. The junction had 9 bases not matched to a gene; V was cut back by 4 bases and J by 12 bases. The CDR3 loop spans 15 amino acids. The germline V gene has CDR1 SGHRS and CDR2 YFSETQ. DNA for the CDR3: TGCGCCAGCAGCCAGACTAGCGGGAGGGCCGGAGGGCAGTTCTTC. This codes for CASSQTSGRAGGQFF.

This clone appeared a few times. The V and J genes are TRBV6-5 and TRBJ1-1; D ambiguous. Trimming removed 5 bases at V and 1 base at J, with 14 bases between. This CDR3 spans 15 amino acids. Germline assignment: CDR1 MNHEY and CDR2 SVGAGI. In DNA form, the CDR3 reads TGTGCCAGCAGTCGGGATATCTGGGGGAACACTGAAGCTTTCTTT. Its translation is CASSRDIWGNTEAFF.

The V and J genes are TRBV27 and TRBJ2-7; D call uncertain. Germline V gene data show CDR1 as MNHEY and CDR2 as SMNVEV (reference sequence). This CDR3 is 14 amino acids long. With 1 base removed from V and 0 bases from J, the gap between germline ends came to 7 bases. The CDR3 loop is CASSLWRNSYEQYF. The CDR3 coding sequence is TGTGCCAGCAGTTTATGGCGCAACTCCTACGAGCAGTACTTC.

V and J are TRBV5-1 and TRBJ2-7; D unresolved. There are 15 residues in the CDR3. Germline assignment: CDR1 SGHRS and CDR2 YFSETQ. V was cut by 0 bases and J by 3 bases, with 13 bases left in between. This CDR3 is CASSLGMGPGYEQYF. CDR3 nucleotide sequence: TGCGCCAGCAGCTTGGGTATGGGCCCGGGCTACGAGCAGTACTTC.

This clone was detected only once. This chain links TRBV30 with TRBJ2-5, with 8 bases aligning to TRBD1. The CDR3 has 13 amino acids. Looked up from germline, CDR1 is GTSNPN and CDR2 is SVGIG (reference sequence). Trimming removed 7 bases from V and 5 bases from J; junction bases left unmatched: 9. The chain's CDR3 is CALTTGASETQYF. As DNA, the CDR3 is TGTGCCTTAACGACAGGGGCAAGCGAGACCCAGTACTTC.

This sequence joins TRBV5-1 and TRBJ2-2; 8 bases map to TRBD1. The CDR3 has 15 residues. After removal of 3 bases from V and 6 bases from J, the junction contained 7 bases not matched to a gene. The germline gives CDR1 SGHRS, CDR2 YFSETQ. The CDR3 DNA follows: TGCGCCAGCAGCTCAGGACAGGGAATGTCCGGGGAGCTGTTTTTT. As protein: CASSSGQGMSGELFF.